The clone carrying this T cell receptor beta chain was found a few times. This record comes from a study of OX40 agonist ivuxolimab in advanced cancers. Study-wide context: Patients received the agonistic anti-OX40 (CD134) antibody ivuxolimab.

Libraries were prepared by immunoSEQ multiplex PCR; TCRdb keeps only in-frame clonotypes and omits some of them. Of approximately 82,000 clones in the sample, roughly 92% are singletons; the top ten hold about 0.61%. CDR1 SNHLY and CDR2 FYNNEI come from the germline V gene. The CDR3 runs 16 residues. Trimming removed 6 bases at V and 7 bases at J, with 25 bases between. The sequenced sample was CD4+ or CD8+ T cells sorted from blood, obtained in a trial of the OX40 agonist ivuxolimab. The sequence was collected from an adult with an advanced solid tumor such as melanoma, head and neck, liver or kidney cancer. The chain recombines TRBV2 with TRBJ2-7; D is possibly TRBD2 (6 bases). CDR3 region: CASRGLLGTSVGEQYF. DNA for the CDR3: TGTGCCAGCAGGGGCCTTCTTGGGACTTCGGTGGGTGAGCAGTACTTC.